The count of the clone carrying this TCR beta chain is one. These data come from a study of blood T cell repertoires in COVID-19. Study information: Acute and convalescent COVID-19 samples came from the United States, Italy and Spain. T cells, B-cell-depleted T cells, or PBMCs supplied cDNA or gDNA.

Under the authors' procedure: Amplification of reference gene primers provided the estimated nucleated cell counts. Assay used: immunoSEQ multiplex PCR; TCRdb lists only in-frame clones, some missing. V and J calls and clone size are as listed in that table; D and trimming were resolved from the DNA. The data hold 300,000 to 350,000 clones, with about 90% observed a single time. V gave up 3 bases and J gave up 1 base, with 9 bases separating them. CDR1 is LNHDA and CDR2 is SQIVND in the germline V gene (reference sequence). The CDR3 is made up of 14 amino acids. The sequenced sample consisted of peripheral blood. V is TRBV19 and J is TRBJ1-1, with D maybe TRBD1 (6 bases). The sequence derives from a woman aged 25 to 39 with COVID-19, enrolled during active disease. The CDR3 spells CASSMGAENTEAFF. The CDR3 DNA reads as TGTGCCAGTAGTATGGGGGCGGAGAACACTGAAGCTTTCTTT.